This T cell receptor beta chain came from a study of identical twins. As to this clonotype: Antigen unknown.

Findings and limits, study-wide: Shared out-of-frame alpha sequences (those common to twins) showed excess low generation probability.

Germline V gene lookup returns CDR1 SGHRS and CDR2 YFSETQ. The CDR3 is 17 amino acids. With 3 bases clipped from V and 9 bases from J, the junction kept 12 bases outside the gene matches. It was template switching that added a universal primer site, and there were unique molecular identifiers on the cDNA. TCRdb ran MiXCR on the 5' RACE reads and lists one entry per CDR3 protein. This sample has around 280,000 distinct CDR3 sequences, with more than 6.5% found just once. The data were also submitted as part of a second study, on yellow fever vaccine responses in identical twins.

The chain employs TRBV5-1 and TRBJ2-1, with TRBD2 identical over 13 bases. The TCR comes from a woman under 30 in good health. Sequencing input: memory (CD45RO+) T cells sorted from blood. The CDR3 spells CASSSGAPRLAGGEQFF. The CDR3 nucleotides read TGCGCCAGCAGCTCCGGGGCACCTCGACTAGCGGGAGGTGAGCAGTTCTTC.